These 24 T cell receptor beta chains originate from one sample sequenced in a study of early T cells in non-severe SARS-CoV-2 infection. TCRdb ran MiXCR on the 5' RACE reads and lists one entry per CDR3 protein. The sample has 35,000 to 45,000 distinct CDR3 sequences, roughly 5% seen once. The source was whole blood, collected at baseline. The receptor source for this set is an adult who was a healthcare worker with PCR-confirmed SARS-CoV-2 infection or an uninfected control (not recorded which).

The sample holds many counts of this clonotype. This chain uses TRBV24-1 with TRBJ2-5, with 11 bases aligning to TRBD1. The CDR3 is made up of 15 amino acids. V was pared by 3 bases and J by 4 bases, with 3 bases of the junction left unmatched. Germline V CDR1 and CDR2: KGHDR, SFDVKD. The CDR3 is CATSDPGQGGETQYF. CDR3 DNA sequence: TGTGCCACCAGTGATCCGGGACAGGGGGGAGAGACCCAGTACTTC.

This clonotype was seen at least ten times. This chain joins TRBV7-2 and TRBJ2-6; TRBD1 matches 7 bases. The CDR3 sequence is 16 residues long. Germline-derived CDR1 and CDR2 are SGHTA and FQGNSA. Trimming at V came to 5 bases and at J to 4 bases, leaving 8 bases not matched to a gene. Here the CDR3 DNA reads TGTGCCAGCAGCGCTCGACAGGGCGTGGGGGCCAACGTCCTGACTTTC. This codes for CASSARQGVGANVLTF.

This sequence joins TRBV20-1 and TRBJ2-1; 8 bases line up with TRBD2. Germline lookup yields CDR1 DFQATT and CDR2 SNEGSKA (reference sequence). CDR3 size: 19 residues. J gave up 0 bases and V 5 bases, and 18 bases lay outside the gene matches. CDR3 loop: CSARRLAGRAPSSYNEQFF. The CDR3 nucleotides read TGCAGTGCTCGCCGACTAGCCGGGAGGGCTCCGAGCTCCTACAATGAGCAGTTCTTC.

This clonotype is deemed medium-sized. V usage is TRBV12-3 or TRBV12-4 and J usage is TRBJ2-3, with D hard to call. This CDR3 region has 14 residues. V lost 4 bases and J lost 0, with 8 bases in between. In DNA form, the CDR3 reads TGTGCCAGCAGTTATCGGGCTAGCACAGATACGCAGTATTTT. Translated: CASSYRASTDTQYF.

This clonotype was recorded many times. In DNA, the CDR3 is TGTGCCAGCAGCTTCCCCGGGACTAGACCCAACAATGAGCAGTTCTTC. Its protein product is CASSFPGTRPNNEQFF. This chain uses TRBV5-4 with TRBJ2-1, with TRBD2 matching 8 bases. The CDR3 totals 16 residues. Germline V gene sequence: CDR1 SGHNT, CDR2 YYREEE (reference sequence). Unmatched junction bases numbered 9, after V lost 2 bases and J lost 5 bases.

At least ten counts were recorded for this clonotype. The rearrangement uses TRBV3-1 and TRBJ1-3; TRBD1 is a possible D gene (5 bases). Germline assignment: CDR1 LGHDT and CDR2 YNNKEL (reference sequence). V lost 2 bases, J lost 2 bases, and 7 bases lay in between. The CDR3 spans 14 residues. The CDR3 DNA sequence: TGTGCCAGCAGCCAAAGGGGTGCTGGAAACACCATATATTTT. It specifies CASSQRGAGNTIYF.

This clonotype was found many times. This chain uses TRBV7-9 with TRBJ2-1, with 11 bases that match TRBD2. Germline values: CDR1 SEHNR, CDR2 FQNEAQ (reference sequence). V dropped 5 bases and J dropped 5; count of bases not matched to a gene: 11. The CDR3 spans 17 residues. The CDR3 sequence is CASSPRLAGTAHNEQFF. For the CDR3, the DNA is TGTGCCAGCAGCCCTCGACTAGCGGGAACGGCCCACAATGAGCAGTTCTTC.

The sample holds many counts of this clonotype. The chain carries TRBV3-1 and TRBJ1-1; TRBD1 is a possible D gene (5 bases). Per germline, CDR1 LGHDT and CDR2 YNNKEL (reference sequence). The CDR3 contains 14 residues. Trimming removed 4 bases from V and 1 base from J, with 10 bases in between. The CDR3 loop is CASSPRGKNTEAFF. CDR3 DNA: TGTGCCAGCAGCCCGAGGGGCAAGAACACTGAAGCTTTCTTT.

This clonotype rates as medium-sized. The chain combines TRBV6-2 or TRBV6-3 with TRBJ2-5; D not resolved. With 2 bases removed from V and 7 bases from J, the gap between germline ends came to 11 bases. The CDR3 sequence is 13 residues long. Germline V gene data show CDR1 as MNHEY and CDR2 as SVGEGT. CDR3: CASSYKEMRTQYF. In DNA, the CDR3 is TGTGCCAGCAGTTACAAGGAGATGCGGACCCAGTACTTC.

This clonotype was seen at least ten times. J is TRBJ1-1 and V is TRBV18; D unclear. Trimming removed 4 bases from V and 1 base from J, with 7 bases in between. The length of the CDR3 is 13 residues. CDR1 is KGHSH and CDR2 is LQKENI in the germline V gene. The CDR3: CASSRLENTEAFF. The CDR3 DNA sequence: TGTGCCAGCTCACGGCTCGAGAACACTGAAGCTTTCTTT.

A few counts support this clonotype. V gene TRBV9 combines with J gene TRBJ2-7; the D gene is possibly TRBD1 (7 bases). The length of the CDR3 is 14 residues. Trimming cost V 0 bases and J 2 bases, with 9 bases left between them. From germline, CDR1 is SGDLS and CDR2 YYNGEE. The CDR3 sequence is CASSVGGTAYEQYF. In DNA form, the CDR3 reads TGTGCCAGCAGCGTAGGCGGGACAGCCTACGAGCAGTACTTC.

The CDR3 DNA sequence: TGTGCCACCAGCAGACAGGGTCAAGCAGATACGCAGTATTTT. This sequence encodes CATSRQGQADTQYF. The genes are TRBV15 and TRBJ2-3; TRBD1 might be the D (5 bases). Trimming pared 2 bases from V and 4 bases from J, leaving 10 bases between. Germline V gene sequence: CDR1 LNHNV, CDR2 YYDKDF (reference sequence). The CDR3 has 14 residues. Full variable domain (missing parts from reference TRBV15 and TRBJ2-3): DAMVIQNPRYQVTQFGKPVTLSCSQTLNHNVMYWYQQKSSQAPKLLFHYYDKDFNNEADTPDNFQSRRPNTSFCFLDIRSPGLGDTAMYLCATSRQGQADTQYFGPGTRLTVL.

This clonotype was picked up many times. The chain links TRBV4-1 to TRBJ2-1, with 7 bases identical to TRBD2. V shed 0 bases and J 3 bases; nucleotides not matched to a gene: 2. The CDR3 is 15 residues long. Germline CDR1 MGHRA, CDR2 YSYEKL. The CDR3: CASSQEAGVYNEQFF. CDR3 coding DNA: TGCGCCAGCAGCCAAGAGGCGGGGGTCTACAATGAGCAGTTCTTC.

This clonotype was seen repeatedly, ten times or more. The V gene is TRBV7-2, the J gene TRBJ1-2; no firm D call. In germline, CDR1 is SGHTA, CDR2 FQGNSA. V lost 5 bases, J lost 6 bases, and 7 bases lay in between. The CDR3 runs 11 residues. CDR3 in amino acids: CASSLMNGYTF. The CDR3 nucleotides are TGTGCCAGCAGCCTTATGAATGGCTACACCTTC.

There are many counts of this clonotype. This chain uses TRBV9 with TRBJ2-7; 13 bases match TRBD2. This CDR3 is built from 14 residues. The junction had 0 bases not matched to a gene; V was cut back by 2 bases and J by 4 bases. Germline V gives CDR1 SGDLS, CDR2 YYNGEE. In nucleotides, the CDR3 is TGTGCCAGCAGCGTGGGACTAGCGGGATACGAGCAGTACTTC. The encoded protein is CASSVGLAGYEQYF.

This clonotype showed up many times. CDR3 protein: CASSLELAGGRETQYF. In DNA form, the CDR3 reads TGTGCCAGCAGCCTGGAACTAGCGGGAGGGCGAGAGACCCAGTACTTC. This sequence joins TRBV28 and TRBJ2-5; TRBD2 matches at 13 bases. J lost 4 bases, V lost 6 bases, and 8 bases had no gene match. CDR1 and CDR2 from the germline V gene are MDHEN and SYDVKM. This CDR3 is built from 16 residues.

This clonotype was counted many times. V usage is TRBV20-1 and J usage is TRBJ1-5, with D unresolved. Trimming took 0 bases from V and 5 from J, leaving 17 bases between them. Per germline, CDR1 DFQATT and CDR2 SNEGSKA (reference sequence). The CDR3 contains 16 residues. The CDR3 is CSARDAASPKDQPQHF. CDR3 DNA sequence: TGCAGTGCTAGAGATGCGGCCAGCCCTAAGGATCAGCCCCAGCATTTT.

This clonotype was seen a handful of times. V is TRBV7-9 and J is TRBJ1-2, with TRBD1 matching over 9 bases. The germline gives CDR1 SEHNR, CDR2 FQNEAQ (reference sequence). CDR3 length equals 17 residues. V was pared by 5 bases and J by 4 bases, with 14 bases of the junction left unmatched. CDR3 loop: CASSPRDRDRGSYGYTF. DNA of the CDR3: TGTGCCAGCAGCCCCCGGGACAGGGACAGAGGAAGCTATGGCTACACCTTC.

This clonotype was observed many times. The chain combines TRBV12-3 or TRBV12-4 with TRBJ1-6; weak D call: TRBD1 (6 bases). CDR3 length equals 15 residues. Trimming left V 5 bases short and J 7 bases short, with 15 bases between. The CDR3 region has the DNA TGTGCCAGCAGTCCATCAGGGGTCCGAAATTCACCCCTCCACTTT. It specifies CASSPSGVRNSPLHF.

With regard to this clonotype: Here the CDR3 omits its conserved ending phenylalanine or tryptophan, so a read error is the likely source. This chain links TRBV20-1 with TRBJ2-3, with a weak D call TRBD2 (5 bases). The CDR3 length is 13 residues. Germline V gene sequence: CDR1 DFQATT, CDR2 SNEGSKA (reference sequence). V gave up 6 bases and J gave up 5 bases, with 15 bases separating them. The CDR3 region is CSAPGLAQDTQYI. In nucleotides, the CDR3 is TGCAGTGCCCCCGGACTGGCGCAAGATACGCAGTATATT.

In its sample, this clonotype was seen many times. The rearrangement links TRBV7-2 to TRBJ2-2; possible D gene TRBD1, 6 bases. This CDR3 is built from 15 residues. V was trimmed by 5 bases and J by 1 base, leaving 11 bases between them. Germline CDR1 reads SGHTA; CDR2 reads FQGNSA. The CDR3 coding sequence is TGTGCCAGCAGCCAGAGGGGACAGAACACCGGGGAGCTGTTTTTT. Protein product: CASSQRGQNTGELFF. The full variable domain, with the rest looked up from reference TRBV7-2 and TRBJ2-2, is GAGVSQSPSNKVTEKGKDVELRCDPISGHTALYWYRQSLGQGLEFLIYFQGNSAPDKSGLPSDRFSAERTGGSVSTLTIQRTQQEDSAVYLCASSQRGQNTGELFFGEGSRLTVL.

This clonotype was detected many times. The CDR3 reads CASSEAERVYEQYF. Written as DNA, the CDR3 is TGTGCCAGCAGTGAAGCGGAGAGAGTTTACGAGCAGTACTTC. The gene calls are TRBV6-1 and TRBJ2-7, with unresolved D. The CDR3 is made up of 14 amino acids. CDR1 MNHNS and CDR2 SASEGT come from the germline V gene. Trimming pared 0 bases from V and 4 bases from J, leaving 10 bases between.

The chain joins TRBV19 to TRBJ1-1; 7 nucleotides line up with TRBD1. Per germline, CDR1 LNHDA and CDR2 SQIVND (reference sequence). The CDR3 length is 14 residues. J gave up 1 base and V 4 bases, and 3 bases lay outside the gene matches. CDR3 sequence: CASSTGTENTEAFF. The CDR3 bases are TGTGCCAGTAGTACTGGGACAGAGAACACTGAAGCTTTCTTT.

There are many counts of this clonotype. V usage is TRBV24-1 and J usage is TRBJ2-5; D unresolved. V lost 4 bases, J lost 4 bases, and 3 bases lay in between. Germline V gene data show CDR1 as KGHDR and CDR2 as SFDVKD. This CDR3 has 11 residues. The CDR3 sequence: CATSELETQYF. The CDR3, as DNA: TGTGCCACCAGTGAGTTAGAGACCCAGTACTTC.